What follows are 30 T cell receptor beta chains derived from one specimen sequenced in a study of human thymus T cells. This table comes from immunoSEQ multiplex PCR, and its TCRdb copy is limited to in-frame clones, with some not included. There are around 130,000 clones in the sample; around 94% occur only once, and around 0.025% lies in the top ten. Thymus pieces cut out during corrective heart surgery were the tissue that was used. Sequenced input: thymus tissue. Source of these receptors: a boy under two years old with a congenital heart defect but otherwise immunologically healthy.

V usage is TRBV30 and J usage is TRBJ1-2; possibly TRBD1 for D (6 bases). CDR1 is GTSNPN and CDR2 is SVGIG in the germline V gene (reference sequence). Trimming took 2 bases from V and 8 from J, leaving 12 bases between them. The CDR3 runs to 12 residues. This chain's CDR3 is CAWSRVGGGYTF. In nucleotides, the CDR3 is TGTGCCTGGAGTAGGGTAGGGGGAGGCTACACCTTC.

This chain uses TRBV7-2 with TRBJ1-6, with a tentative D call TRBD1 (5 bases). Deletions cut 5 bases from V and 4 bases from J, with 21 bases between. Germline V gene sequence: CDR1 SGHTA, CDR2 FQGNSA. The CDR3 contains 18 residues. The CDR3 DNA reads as TGTGCCAGCAGCCTAGGGGAGGGCCGCTCAATGTATAATTCACCCCTCCACTTT. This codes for CASSLGEGRSMYNSPLHF. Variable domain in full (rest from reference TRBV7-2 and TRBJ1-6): GAGVSQSPSNKVTEKGKDVELRCDPISGHTALYWYRQSLGQGLEFLIYFQGNSAPDKSGLPSDRFSAERTGGSVSTLTIQRTQQEDSAVYLCASSLGEGRSMYNSPLHFGNGTRLTVT.

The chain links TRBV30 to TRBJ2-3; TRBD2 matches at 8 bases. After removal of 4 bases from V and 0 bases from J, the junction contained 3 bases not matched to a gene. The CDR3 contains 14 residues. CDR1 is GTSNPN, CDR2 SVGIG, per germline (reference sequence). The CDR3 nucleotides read TGTGCCTGGACTAGCGGGTACAGCACAGATACGCAGTATTTT. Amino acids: CAWTSGYSTDTQYF.

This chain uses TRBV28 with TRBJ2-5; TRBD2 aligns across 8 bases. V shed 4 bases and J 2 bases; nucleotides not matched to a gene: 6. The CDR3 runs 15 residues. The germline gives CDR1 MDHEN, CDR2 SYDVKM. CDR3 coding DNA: TGTGCCAGCAGTTGCCGGGGGGGTCTACAAGAGACCCAGTACTTC. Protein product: CASSCRGGLQETQYF.

The CDR3 loop reads CASSYLGVESSYEQYF. CDR3 DNA sequence: TGTGCCAGCAGTTACCTTGGGGTCGAGAGCTCCTACGAGCAGTACTTC. The V call is TRBV6-5, the J call TRBJ2-7; no reliable D call. The V gene lost 2 bases and the J gene lost 0 bases, with 14 bases spanning the gap. The CDR3 length is 16 residues. Germline CDR1 reads MNHEY; CDR2 reads SVGAGI.

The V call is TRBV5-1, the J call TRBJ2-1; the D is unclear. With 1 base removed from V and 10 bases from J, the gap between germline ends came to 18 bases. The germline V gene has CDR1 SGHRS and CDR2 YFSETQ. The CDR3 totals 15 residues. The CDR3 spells CASSLFSRVRCEQFF. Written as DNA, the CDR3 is TGCGCCAGCAGCTTGTTTTCTCGGGTGAGGTGCGAGCAGTTCTTC. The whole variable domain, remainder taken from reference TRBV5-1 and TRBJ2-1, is KAGVTQTPRYLIKTRGQQVTLSCSPISGHRSVSWYQQTPGQGLQFLFEYFSETQRNKGNFPGRFSGRQFSNSRSEMNVSTLELGDSALYLCASSLFSRVRCEQFFGPGTRLTVL.

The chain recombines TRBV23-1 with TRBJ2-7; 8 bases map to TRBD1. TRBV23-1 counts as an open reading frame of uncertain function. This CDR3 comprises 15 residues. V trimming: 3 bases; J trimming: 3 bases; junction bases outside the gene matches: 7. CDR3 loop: CASSHPGQDVYEQYF. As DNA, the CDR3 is TGCGCCAGCAGTCACCCGGGACAGGATGTCTACGAGCAGTACTTC.

In DNA, the CDR3 is TGTGCCAGCAGTTCCTGGACAGGGGGAAACACCATATATTTT. Translated: CASSSWTGGNTIYF. The rearrangement links TRBV28 to TRBJ1-3, with TRBD1 matching over 8 bases. Germline V gene lookup returns CDR1 MDHEN and CDR2 SYDVKM. CDR3 length equals 14 residues. V gave up 4 bases and J gave up 4 bases; unmatched junction bases: 3.

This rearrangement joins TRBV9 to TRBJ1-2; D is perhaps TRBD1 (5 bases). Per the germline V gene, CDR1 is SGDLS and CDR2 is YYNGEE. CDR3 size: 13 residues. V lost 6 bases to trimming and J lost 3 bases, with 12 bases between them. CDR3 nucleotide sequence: TGTGCCAGCACGGCAGTAGGGGACTATGGCTACACCTTC. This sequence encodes CASTAVGDYGYTF.

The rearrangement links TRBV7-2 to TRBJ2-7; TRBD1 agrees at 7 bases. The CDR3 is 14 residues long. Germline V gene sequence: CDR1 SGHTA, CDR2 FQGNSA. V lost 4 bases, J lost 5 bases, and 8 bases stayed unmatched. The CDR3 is CASSSKTGDHEQYF. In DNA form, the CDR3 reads TGTGCCAGCAGCTCCAAAACAGGGGACCACGAGCAGTACTTC.

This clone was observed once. The CDR3 loop reads CATSVGNQETQYF. The CDR3 DNA is TGTGCCACCAGTGTCGGCAACCAAGAGACCCAGTACTTC. The V call is TRBV15, the J call TRBJ2-5; no clear D. Germline V gene sequence: CDR1 LNHNV, CDR2 YYDKDF (reference sequence). The V gene lost 6 bases and the J gene lost 0 bases, with 8 bases spanning the gap. The CDR3 extends over 13 amino acids.

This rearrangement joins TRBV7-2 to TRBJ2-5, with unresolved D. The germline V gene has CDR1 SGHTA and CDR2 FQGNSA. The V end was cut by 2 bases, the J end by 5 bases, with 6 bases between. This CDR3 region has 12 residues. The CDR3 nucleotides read TGTGCCAGCAGCTTAACTTGGGAGACCCAGTACTTC. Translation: CASSLTWETQYF.

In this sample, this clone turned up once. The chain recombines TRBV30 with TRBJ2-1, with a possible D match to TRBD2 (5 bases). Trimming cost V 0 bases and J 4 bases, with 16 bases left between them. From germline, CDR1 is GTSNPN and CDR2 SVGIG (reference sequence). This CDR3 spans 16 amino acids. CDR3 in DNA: TGTGCCTGGAGTGTACAACAGACTAACATATACAATGAGCAGTTCTTC. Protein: CAWSVQQTNIYNEQFF. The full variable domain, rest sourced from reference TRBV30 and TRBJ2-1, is SQTIHQWPATLVQPVGSPLSLECTVEGTSNPNLYWYRQAAGRGLQLLFYSVGIGQISSEVPQNLSASRPQDRQFILSSKKLLLSDSGFYLCAWSVQQTNIYNEQFFGPGTRLTVL.

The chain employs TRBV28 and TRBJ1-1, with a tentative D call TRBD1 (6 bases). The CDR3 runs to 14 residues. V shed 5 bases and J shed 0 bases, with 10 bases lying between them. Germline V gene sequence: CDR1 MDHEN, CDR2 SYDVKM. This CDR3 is CASSLGTLNTEAFF. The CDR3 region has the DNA TGTGCCAGCAGTCTAGGGACATTGAACACTGAAGCTTTCTTT.

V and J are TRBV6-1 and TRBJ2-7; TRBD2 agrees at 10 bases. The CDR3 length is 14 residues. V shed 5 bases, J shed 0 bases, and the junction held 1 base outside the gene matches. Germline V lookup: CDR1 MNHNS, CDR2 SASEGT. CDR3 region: CASSSSGSSYEQYF. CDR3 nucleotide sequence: TGTGCCAGCAGTTCTAGCGGGAGCTCCTACGAGCAGTACTTC.

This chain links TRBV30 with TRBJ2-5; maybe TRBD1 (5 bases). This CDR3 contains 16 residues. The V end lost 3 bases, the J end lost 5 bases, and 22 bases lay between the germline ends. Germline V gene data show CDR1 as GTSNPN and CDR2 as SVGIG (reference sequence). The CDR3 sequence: CAWSETKRQRRETQYF. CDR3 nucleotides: TGTGCCTGGAGCGAAACTAAGAGACAGCGTCGGGAGACCCAGTACTTC.

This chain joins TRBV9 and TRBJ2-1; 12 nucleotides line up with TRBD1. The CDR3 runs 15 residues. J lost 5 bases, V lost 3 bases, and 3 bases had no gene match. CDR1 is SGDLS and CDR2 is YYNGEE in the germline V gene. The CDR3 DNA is TGTGCCAGCAGCGGCCGGGACAGGGGGCACAATGAGCAGTTCTTC. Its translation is CASSGRDRGHNEQFF.

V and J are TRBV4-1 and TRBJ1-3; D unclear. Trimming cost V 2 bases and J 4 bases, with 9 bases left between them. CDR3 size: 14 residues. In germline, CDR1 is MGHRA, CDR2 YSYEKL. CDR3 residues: CASSQKSGGNTIYF. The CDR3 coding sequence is TGCGCCAGCAGCCAAAAATCCGGGGGAAACACCATATATTTT.

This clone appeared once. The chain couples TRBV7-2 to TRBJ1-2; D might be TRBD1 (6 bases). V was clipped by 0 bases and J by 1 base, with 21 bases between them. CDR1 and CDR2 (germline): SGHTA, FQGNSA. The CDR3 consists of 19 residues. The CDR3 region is CASSLAERDTNVHNYGYTF. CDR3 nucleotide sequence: TGTGCCAGCAGCTTAGCGGAAAGGGACACCAACGTCCATAACTATGGCTACACCTTC.

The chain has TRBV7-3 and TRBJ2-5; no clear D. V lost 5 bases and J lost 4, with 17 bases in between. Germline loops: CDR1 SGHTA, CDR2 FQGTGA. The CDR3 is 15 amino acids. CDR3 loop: CASSPAGAPRETQYF. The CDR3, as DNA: TGTGCCAGCAGCCCCGCCGGTGCACCCCGAGAGACCCAGTACTTC.

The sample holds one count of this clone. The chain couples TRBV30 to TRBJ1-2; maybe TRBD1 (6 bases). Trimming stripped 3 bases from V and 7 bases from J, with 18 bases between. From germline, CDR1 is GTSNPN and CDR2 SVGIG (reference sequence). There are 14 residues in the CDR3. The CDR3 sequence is CAWSAQGPRPGYTF. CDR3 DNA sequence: TGTGCCTGGAGCGCGCAGGGGCCCCGACCTGGCTACACCTTC.

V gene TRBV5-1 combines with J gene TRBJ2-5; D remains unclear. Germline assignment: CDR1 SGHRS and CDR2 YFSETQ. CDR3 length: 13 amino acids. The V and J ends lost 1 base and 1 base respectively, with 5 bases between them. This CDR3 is CASSLQGQETQYF. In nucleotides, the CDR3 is TGCGCCAGCAGCTTGCAAGGCCAAGAGACCCAGTACTTC. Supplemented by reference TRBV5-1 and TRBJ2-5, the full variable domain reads KAGVTQTPRYLIKTRGQQVTLSCSPISGHRSVSWYQQTPGQGLQFLFEYFSETQRNKGNFPGRFSGRQFSNSRSEMNVSTLELGDSALYLCASSLQGQETQYFGPGTRLLVL.

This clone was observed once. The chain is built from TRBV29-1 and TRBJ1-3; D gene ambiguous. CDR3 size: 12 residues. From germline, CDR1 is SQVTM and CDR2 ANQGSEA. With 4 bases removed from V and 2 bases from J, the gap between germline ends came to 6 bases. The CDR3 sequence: CSVALPGNTIYF. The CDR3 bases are TGCAGCGTTGCCCTACCTGGAAACACCATATATTTT.

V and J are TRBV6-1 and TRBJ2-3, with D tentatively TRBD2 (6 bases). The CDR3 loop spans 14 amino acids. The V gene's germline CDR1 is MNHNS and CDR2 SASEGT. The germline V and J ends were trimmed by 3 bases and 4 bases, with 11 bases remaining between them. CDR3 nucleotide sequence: TGTGCCAGCAGTGACAGAAGGGAGGCAGATACGCAGTATTTT. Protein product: CASSDRREADTQYF.

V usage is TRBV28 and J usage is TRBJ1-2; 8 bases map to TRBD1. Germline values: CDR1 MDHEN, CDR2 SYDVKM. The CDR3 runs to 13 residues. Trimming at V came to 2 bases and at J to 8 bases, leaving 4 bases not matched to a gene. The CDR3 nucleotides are TGTGCCAGCAGTTTACAACAGGGGGAAGGCTACACCTTC. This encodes CASSLQQGEGYTF.

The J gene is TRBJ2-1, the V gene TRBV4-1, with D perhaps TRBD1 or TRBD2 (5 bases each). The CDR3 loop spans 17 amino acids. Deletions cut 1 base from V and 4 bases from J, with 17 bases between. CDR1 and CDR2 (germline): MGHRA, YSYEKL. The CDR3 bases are TGCGCCAGCAGCCAAGTGTATGGGGGTCGATTTTACAATGAGCAGTTCTTC. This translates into CASSQVYGGRFYNEQFF.

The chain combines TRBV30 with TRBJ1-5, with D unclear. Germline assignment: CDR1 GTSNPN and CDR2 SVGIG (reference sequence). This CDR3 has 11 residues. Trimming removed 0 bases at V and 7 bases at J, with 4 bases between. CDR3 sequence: CAWSVGQPQHF. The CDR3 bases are TGTGCCTGGAGTGTAGGACAGCCCCAGCATTTT.

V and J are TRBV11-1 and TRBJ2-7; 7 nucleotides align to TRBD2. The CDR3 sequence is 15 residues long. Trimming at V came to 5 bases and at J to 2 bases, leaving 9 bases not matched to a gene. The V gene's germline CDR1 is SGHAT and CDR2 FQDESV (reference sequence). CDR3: CASSRKAGLTYEQYF. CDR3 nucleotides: TGTGCCAGCAGCCGTAAAGCGGGGTTGACCTACGAGCAGTACTTC. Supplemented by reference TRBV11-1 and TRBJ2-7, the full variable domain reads EAEVAQSPRYKITEKSQAVAFWCDPISGHATLYWYRQILGQGPELLVQFQDESVVDDSQLPKDRFSAERLKGVDSTLKIQPAELGDSAMYLCASSRKAGLTYEQYFGPGTRLTVT.

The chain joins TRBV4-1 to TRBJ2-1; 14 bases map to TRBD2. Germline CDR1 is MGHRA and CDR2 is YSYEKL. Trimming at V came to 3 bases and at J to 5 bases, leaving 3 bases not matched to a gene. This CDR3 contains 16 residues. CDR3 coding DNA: TGCGCCAGCAGCCAGGGGACTAGCGGGGGTCACAATGAGCAGTTCTTC. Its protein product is CASSQGTSGGHNEQFF.

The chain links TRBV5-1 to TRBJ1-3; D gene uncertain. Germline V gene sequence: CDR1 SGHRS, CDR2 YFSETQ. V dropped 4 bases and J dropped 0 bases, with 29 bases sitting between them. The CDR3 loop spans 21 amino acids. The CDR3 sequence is CASSPVGSWGIKTGSGNTIYF. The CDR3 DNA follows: TGCGCCAGCAGCCCGGTAGGAAGCTGGGGAATAAAGACGGGCTCTGGAAACACCATATATTTT. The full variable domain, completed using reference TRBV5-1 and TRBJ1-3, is KAGVTQTPRYLIKTRGQQVTLSCSPISGHRSVSWYQQTPGQGLQFLFEYFSETQRNKGNFPGRFSGRQFSNSRSEMNVSTLELGDSALYLCASSPVGSWGIKTGSGNTIYFGEGSWLTVV.